The present T cell receptor (beta chain) was sequenced within a study of cytomegalovirus exposure and HLA in healthy donors. Concerning this clone itself: Its antigen is unknown.

The PCR ran on 60 Vbeta and 13 Jbeta primers. Authors' data handling: Approximately 78 million unique TCR beta chains, around 10 million of them shared, were counted by a later analysis. Sequenced by immunoSEQ multiplex PCR; TCRdb stores in-frame clones only, minus some. V and J calls and clone size are those listed in that table; D and trimming were worked out from the DNA. The profile shows 140,000 to 150,000 clones, about four fifths of them singletons. V dropped 5 bases and J dropped 11; count of bases not matched to a gene: 10. The CDR3 is 15 residues long. Germline V gene lookup returns CDR1 MDHEN and CDR2 SYDVKM. Study-wide points: A later analysis reportedly identified an Asian-associated ancestry cluster as carrying fewer N-insertions than the approximately 620-donor mean.

The sequenced sample was PBMCs. The rearrangement joins TRBV28 to TRBJ1-6, with 9 bases aligning to TRBD1. The source is a man aged 35 to 55 in good health and CMV-seronegative. This CDR3 reads CASSPPTGGNPPLHF. The CDR3 bases are TGTGCCAGCAGTCCTCCAACAGGGGGCAATCCACCCCTCCACTTT.